Here is one T cell receptor beta chain with its context. This sample is part of a study of blood T cell repertoires in COVID-19. Study context: PBMCs, B-cell-depleted T cells, or T cells were the source of the cDNA or gDNA that made up the material.

In the study's own analysis: Estimation of nucleated cell counts relied on the amplification of reference gene primers. Data came from immunoSEQ multiplex PCR; TCRdb stores just in-frame clones and leaves some out. The DNA was the basis for D and trimming; V, J and clone size are from that table. The sample lists fewer than 250,000 clones; roughly four fifths were seen once. The specimen was peripheral blood. The sequence came from a woman aged 70-85 years with acute or convalescent COVID-19.

The DNA for the CDR3 is TGTGCCAGCAGCCAGGACAGGGGTGGCTATGGCTACACCTTC. It specifies CASSQDRGGYGYTF. This rearrangement joins TRBV27 to TRBJ1-2, with 9 bases identical to TRBD1. The V gene's germline CDR1 is MNHEY and CDR2 SMNVEV (reference sequence). The CDR3 runs to 14 residues. The V and J ends lost 6 bases and 4 bases, in that order; junction bases with no gene match: 6.